This TCR beta chain stems from a study of T cell changes during pregnancy in multiple sclerosis. The assay was immunoSEQ multiplex PCR, and TCRdb's table has in-frame clones only and misses some. Altogether around 20,000 clones are present, roughly 88% being singletons, with the ten largest covering roughly 5.1%. This CDR3 spans 13 amino acids. Trimming cost V 0 bases and J 3 bases, with 8 bases left between them. Germline CDR1 and CDR2: GTSNPN and SVGIG (reference sequence). This clone came up a few times. The chain is built from TRBV30 and TRBJ1-1, with D unresolved. The receptor comes from a female donor in good health, enrolled as a control in a pregnancy study. The sequences come from CD8+ T cells from peripheral blood mononuclear cells, collected after pregnancy. CDR3 sequence reads: CAWSVLGYTEAFF. In DNA form, the CDR3 reads TGTGCCTGGAGTGTACTAGGATACACTGAAGCTTTCTTT.